This T cell receptor beta chain was recovered during a study of neurological immune-mediated disorders (dated by TCRdb to the late 2010s). Broadly, across the study: Among the approximately 34 multiple sclerosis patients, relapsing-remitting MS accounted for around 30 and secondary progressive MS accounted for 3. Using UMI-based sequencing, the study compared peripheral blood TCR-beta repertoires from patients with HTLV-I-associated myelopathy (HAM/TSP), patients with multiple sclerosis, and healthy controls. Of the roughly 68 subjects in the cohort, about 14 were HAM/TSP patients, roughly 35 were multiple sclerosis patients, and 20 were healthy controls. Alongside PBMC samples, the set of about 97 TCR-beta libraries contained longitudinal samples, technical triplicates, and paired CD4+ and CD8+ T-cell subsets that had been sorted. Broader findings and caveats from the paper: In phylogenetic analysis, the repertoires of 18 of 34 MS patients grouped into a cluster of related CDR3 sequences, which suggests a possible signature at the repertoire level. No identical CDR3 amino acid sequences were found to be shared among expanded clones across subjects, suggesting that TCR-beta repertoires were private in all groups. No clinical or MRI features were associated with the MS cluster, and the authors said that larger cohorts are needed. The highest TCR clonal expansion was observed in HAM/TSP patients, whereas the lowest was observed in MS patients, even when compared with healthy controls.

Concerning this clonotype: This clone's antigen is unknown. Base qualities are not provided; no much larger clone lies one nucleotide away.

Unsorted PBMC libraries were generated from 2 million PBMCs stored in RNAlater at -80 °C until RNA extraction. The multiple sclerosis patients were enrolled in a US clinical protocol that evaluated disease progression with magnetic resonance imaging. Peripheral blood was subjected to Ficoll-Hypaque density gradient centrifugation to isolate PBMCs, which were then cryopreserved in liquid nitrogen. The germline V gene yields MNHEY for CDR1 and SVGEGT for CDR2. Deletion took 6 bases off V and 5 bases off J, with a span of 11 bases between the germline ends. The cysteine opens and the phenylalanine closes a CDR3 of 13 amino acids. Only the CDR3 DNA is retained, 39 bases long and in frame from the first base. cDNA synthesis used template-switch 5'RACE with a primer carrying a 10-nucleotide random unique molecular identifier tagging each TCR transcript. Each sequencing run produced over 180 million TCR-beta sequences covering 15-18 subjects. Total RNA was extracted with the RNeasy kit. The KAPA Real-time Library Amplification kit was used to amplify TCR-beta VDJ regions with primers targeting the TCR constant region and the 5'RACE anchor. A first PCR added sample indexes and Illumina adaptors, after which a second PCR increased the library yield. After purification with Ampure beads, the TCR product of roughly 650 bp was size-selected on a 2% E-gel SizeSelection system. Library quality was checked on a Bioanalyzer, concentration was measured with Qubit, and libraries were quantified with the Kapa Library Quantification kit before pooling. An Illumina HiSeq 2500 sequenced the libraries paired-end 2 x 150 bp. To increase sequence diversity, about 25-30% phiX was spiked into each library pool. Turning to the authors' computational methods: Quality-filtered reads were processed with the UMI-based MiGEC pipeline, which removed over 90% of raw TCR sequences during error correction. IMGT germline references were used for alignment of VDJ genes, and clonotypes were defined by a unique CDR3 amino acid sequence together with V-J genes. Clonal expansion, Shannon diversity, and CDR3 relatedness (CalcPairwiseDistances, ClusterSamples) were evaluated with VDJtools, and phylogenetic trees were built with CLCbio workbench. Using coefficient-of-variation modelling across technical triplicates, the study counted a clone as expanded if it had at least 8 unique UMIs. TCRdb redid the processing of the public reads, applying fastp at Q25 and MiXCR, and retained in-frame beta chains. Each CDR3 protein gets just one entry, which takes the most common genes and DNA from the rows behind it. The V and J calls and clone size are TCRdb's, not the authors'. In this sample the table shows 50,000 to 65,000 distinct CDR3 sequences, under 5.5% of which occur a single time. Around 3.3% of the sample belongs to the ten largest clones.

This receptor chain uses TRBV6-2 or TRBV6-3 and TRBJ1-5; the D gene is perhaps TRBD1, on 6 matching bases. The sequence derives from a woman between 50 and 59 years old with multiple sclerosis. The sample was PBMCs. The CDR3 region reads CASRPGGDQPQHF. The nucleotides are TGTGCCAGCAGACCGGGGGGCGATCAGCCCCAGCATTTT.